Only one count was recorded for the clone carrying this T cell receptor (beta chain). At one of its ends the junction is not consistent with the germline gene, which may arise from a read error. Then a second PCR, running roughly 7 to 11 cycles, was carried out with a sample-barcoded 5' primer and a J-beta primer mix. Each cDNA molecule was tagged by a template-switch adaptor with 12 random nucleotides. A single record per CDR3 protein comes from TCRdb applying MiXCR to the 5' RACE reads. The sample has some 1,000,000 distinct CDR3 sequences; about 25% are singletons. This sample was included in a study of blood T cells in healthy people across ages. Per the germline V gene, CDR1 is LGHDT and CDR2 is YNNKEL (reference sequence). The CDR3 has 16 amino acids. The sample also formed part of further work on T cells of mothers and their children.

The TCR comes from a girl aged 2-15 years in good health. This rearrangement joins TRBV3-1 to TRBJ2-1, with 8 bases fitting TRBD2. The sequenced sample was blood. In nucleotides, the CDR3 is TGTGCCAGCAACCAAGATTTAACGGGAGGGCATCAGTCTCAGTTCTTC. Translation gives CASNQDLTGGHQSQFF.